The 10 T cell receptor beta chains presented below share a single source sample, sequenced in a study of blood T cell repertoires in COVID-19. Clones were read by immunoSEQ multiplex PCR, and TCRdb kept only the in-frame ones, dropping some. The data contain under 80,000 clones, approximately 90% of them singletons. The sample was peripheral blood. These TCRs come from a man between 65 and 80 years old with active or convalescent COVID-19.

The chain is built from TRBV9 and TRBJ2-3; possible D gene TRBD1, 6 bases. Trimming removed 4 bases from V and 4 bases from J, with 16 bases in between. CDR1 and CDR2 from the germline V gene are SGDLS and YYNGEE. This CDR3 is 15 amino acids long. As DNA, the CDR3 is TGTGCCAGCAGCTCGCGACAGGAAGGCGCAGATACGCAGTATTTT. Its translation: CASSSRQEGADTQYF. Together with reference TRBV9 and TRBJ2-3, the CDR3 gives the full variable domain: DSGVTQTPKHLITATGQRVTLRCSPRSGDLSVYWYQQSLDQGLQFLIQYYNGEERAKGNILERFSAQQFPDLHSELNLSSLELGDSALYFCASSSRQEGADTQYFGPGTRLTVL.

This clone appeared a single time. The CDR3 sequence is CASSSTGWGGGGLYEQYF. CDR3 coding DNA: TGTGCCAGCAGCTCGACTGGTTGGGGTGGCGGGGGACTCTACGAGCAGTACTTC. The chain uses TRBV5-6 and TRBJ2-7; 7 bases align to TRBD2. Germline V lookup: CDR1 SGHDT, CDR2 YYEEEE. The CDR3 runs to 18 residues. V lost 3 bases to trimming and J lost 3 bases; unmatched junction nucleotides: 18.

The CDR3 loop reads CSVDRVSGNEQFF. The CDR3 region has the DNA TGCAGCGTTGACAGGGTTAGCGGCAATGAGCAGTTCTTC. The chain is built from TRBV29-1 and TRBJ2-1, with TRBD2 as a possible D gene (6 bases). Per the germline V gene, CDR1 is SQVTM and CDR2 is ANQGSEA. Trimming took off 3 bases at V and 6 bases at J, with 12 bases between the two ends. This CDR3 has 13 residues.

The rearrangement links TRBV11-2 to TRBJ1-2; possible D gene TRBD1, 5 bases. Trimming took off 5 bases at V and 4 bases at J, with 20 bases between the two ends. The germline CDR1 and CDR2 sequences are SGHAT and FQNNGV. The CDR3 spans 16 residues. CDR3 sequence (DNA): TGTGCCAGCAGCCCCCTAAGGGGTCGGCATTTCTATGGCTACACCTTC. This sequence encodes CASSPLRGRHFYGYTF.

The V call is TRBV25-1, the J call TRBJ1-1, with D perhaps TRBD1 (6 bases). The germline gives CDR1 MGHDK, CDR2 SYGVNS. CDR3 length equals 16 residues. V was trimmed by 2 bases and J by 1 base, leaving 14 bases between them. CDR3 DNA sequence: TGTGCCAGCAGTGAAGGGGGGGCCGTGAGGAACACTGAAGCTTTCTTT. As protein: CASSEGGAVRNTEAFF.

V is TRBV2 and J is TRBJ1-6; maybe TRBD1 (5 bases). Germline V gives CDR1 SNHLY, CDR2 FYNNEI. The CDR3 contains 13 residues. Trimming stripped 7 bases from V and 7 bases from J, with 11 bases between. Here the CDR3 reads CASIAGLNSPLHF. The CDR3 DNA follows: TGTGCCAGCATCGCGGGGCTGAATTCACCCCTCCACTTT. Full variable domain (remainder filled in from reference TRBV2 and TRBJ1-6): EPEVTQTPSHQVTQMGQEVILRCVPISNHLYFYWYRQILGQKVEFLVSFYNNEISEKSEIFDDQFSVERPDGSNFTLKIRSTKLEDSAMYFCASIAGLNSPLHFGNGTRLTVT.

The J gene is TRBJ1-2, the V gene TRBV7-3; TRBD1 aligns across 9 bases. CDR1 SGHTA and CDR2 FQGTGA come from the germline V gene. The CDR3 runs 16 residues. V shed 4 bases and J 4 bases; nucleotides not matched to a gene: 10. The CDR3: CASSYTGTGSTYGYTF. CDR3 sequence (DNA): TGTGCCAGCAGCTATACCGGGACAGGGAGTACCTATGGCTACACCTTC.

This chain connects TRBV3-1 (or the pseudogene TRBV3-2) to TRBJ2-4; D perhaps matches TRBD2 (5 bases). The germline CDR1 and CDR2 sequences are LGHDT and YNNKEL (reference sequence). The CDR3 is 13 amino acids. V was shortened by 1 base and J by 8 bases, with 9 bases between the two germline ends. In DNA form, the CDR3 reads TGTGCCAGCAGCCAAGGGCCGAGGGACATTCAGTACTTC. Amino acid sequence: CASSQGPRDIQYF.

The chain joins TRBV19 to TRBJ2-7, with D tentatively TRBD1 (6 bases). CDR3 length: 12 residues. Germline assignment: CDR1 LNHDA and CDR2 SQIVND (reference sequence). Trimming stripped 8 bases from V and 2 bases from J, with 10 bases between. CDR3 sequence reads: CASSDRTYEQYF. In nucleotides, the CDR3 is TGTGCCAGTTCCGACAGGACCTACGAGCAGTACTTC.

This clone is a singleton in its sample. The rearrangement uses TRBV30 and TRBJ2-5; 9 bases map to TRBD2. This CDR3 is built from 14 residues. J was trimmed by 5 bases and V by 3 bases; bases with no gene match: 7. Germline values: CDR1 GTSNPN, CDR2 SVGIG (reference sequence). CDR3 protein: CAWSGLAGRETQYF. CDR3 DNA: TGTGCCTGGAGCGGGCTAGCGGGACGGGAGACCCAGTACTTC.